A selection of T cell receptor beta chains follows, all from one sample in a study of shared clonotypes between healthy human individuals. The data were produced by immunoSEQ multiplex PCR, yet TCRdb's version contains in-frame clones alone and is incomplete. The sample holds about 2 million clones, approximately 94% seen once. Material for sequencing was naive CD8+ T cells sorted from blood. The receptors were gathered from a man aged 18 to 35 in good health. Both conserved end residues are part of each CDR3. D genes are given only for firm matches. The size field is filled for only some rows; it gives once, few, many or a size class.

V,J,size,D,DNA,CDR3
TRBV6-5,TRBJ2-7,NA,NA,TGTGCCAGCAGCTACGCAGGCGGCTACGAGCAGTACTTC,CASSYAGGYEQYF
TRBV4-3,TRBJ2-2,NA,NA,TGCGCCAGCAGCCATATAGATGGCACCGGGGAGCTGTTTTTT,CASSHIDGTGELFF
TRBV4-2,TRBJ2-3,once,NA,TGTGCCAGCAGCCCAGAACAAGCAGATACGCAGTATTTT,CASSPEQADTQYF
TRBV2,TRBJ2-1,NA,TRBD2,TGTGCCAGCAGTCCGGGACTAGCGTTAGATGAGCAGTTCTTC,CASSPGLALDEQFF
TRBV7-8,TRBJ1-2,NA,TRBD1,TGTGCCAGCAGCTTTACCGGACAGGGGGCATGGGATGGCTACACCTTC,CASSFTGQGAWDGYTF
TRBV6-5,TRBJ2-2,NA,NA,TGTGCCAGCAGTTGGGCGGAAGCGCCCACCGGGGAGCTGTTTTTT,CASSWAEAPTGELFF
TRBV9,TRBJ1-1,NA,NA,TGTGCCAGCAGCGTAGGACAGAGCCCTGAAGCTTTCTTT,CASSVGQSPEAFF
TRBV4-1,TRBJ2-7,NA,NA,TGCGCCAGCAGCCAAGCCGGGGGGCGCCTGGACGAGCAGTACTTC,CASSQAGGRLDEQYF
TRBV6-6,TRBJ1-2,NA,NA,TGTGCCAGCAGTTACACAGGGACTGACTATGGCTACACCTTC,CASSYTGTDYGYTF
TRBV6-5,TRBJ2-3,NA,NA,TGTGCCAGCAGACAAAGGGGTGCTGAGTATTTT,CASRQRGAEYF
TRBV27,TRBJ1-4,NA,NA,TGTGCCAGCAGTCCCCAGGGAAGTTACGAAAAACTGTTTTTT,CASSPQGSYEKLFF